This T cell receptor (beta chain) was recovered during a study of blood T cells in healthy people across ages. A sample-barcoded 5' primer and a J-beta primer mix were used in a second PCR of roughly 6 to 11 cycles. In TCRdb, the 5' RACE reads were re-called with MiXCR into one record per CDR3 protein. The data contain roughly 640,000 distinct CDR3 sequences, approximately 30% of them singletons. V shed 7 bases and J shed 1 base, with 13 bases lying between them. The CDR3 is 14 residues long. Isolation per sample recovered at least 7 million PBMCs. The receptor's source is a woman older than 75 in good health. The genes are TRBV12-3 or TRBV12-4 and TRBJ2-5; maybe TRBD1 (6 bases). Sample: blood. CDR3 sequence (DNA): TGTGCCAGCAACCCCCAGGGGCCCCAAGAGACCCAGTACTTC. Amino acid sequence: CASNPQGPQETQYF.